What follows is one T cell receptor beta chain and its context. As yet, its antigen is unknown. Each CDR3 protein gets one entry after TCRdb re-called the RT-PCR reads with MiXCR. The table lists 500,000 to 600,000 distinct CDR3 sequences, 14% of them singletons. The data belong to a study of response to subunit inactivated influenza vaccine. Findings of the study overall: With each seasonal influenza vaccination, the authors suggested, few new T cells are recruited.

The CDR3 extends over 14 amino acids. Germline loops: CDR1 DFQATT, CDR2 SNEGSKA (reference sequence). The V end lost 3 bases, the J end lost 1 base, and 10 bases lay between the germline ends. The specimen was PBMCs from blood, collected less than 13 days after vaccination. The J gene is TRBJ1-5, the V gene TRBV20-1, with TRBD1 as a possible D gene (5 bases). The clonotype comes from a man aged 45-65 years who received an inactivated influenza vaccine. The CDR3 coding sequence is TGCAGTGCTAGTAACGGGGGGAGCAATCAGCCCCAGCATTTT. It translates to CSASNGGSNQPQHF.